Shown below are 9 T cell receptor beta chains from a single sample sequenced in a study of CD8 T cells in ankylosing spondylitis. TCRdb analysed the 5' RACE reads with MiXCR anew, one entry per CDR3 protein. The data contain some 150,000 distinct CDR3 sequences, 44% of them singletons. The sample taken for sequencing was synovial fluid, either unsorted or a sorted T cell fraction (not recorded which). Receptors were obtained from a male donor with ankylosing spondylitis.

The CDR3, as DNA: TGCAGCGTCCCCTTGGGGGACTATGGCTACACCTTC. Translating gives CSVPLGDYGYTF. This chain links TRBV29-1 with TRBJ1-2, with D tentatively TRBD1 (5 bases). The CDR3 totals 12 residues. With 6 bases removed from V and 3 bases from J, the gap between germline ends came to 11 bases. Germline-derived CDR1 and CDR2 are SQVTM and ANQGSEA.

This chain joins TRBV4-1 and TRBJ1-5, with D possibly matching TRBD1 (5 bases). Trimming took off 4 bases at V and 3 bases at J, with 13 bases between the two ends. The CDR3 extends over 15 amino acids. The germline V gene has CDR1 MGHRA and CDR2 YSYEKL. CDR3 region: CASSPIGTANQPQHF. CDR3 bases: TGCGCCAGCAGCCCCATAGGGACGGCCAATCAGCCCCAGCATTTT.

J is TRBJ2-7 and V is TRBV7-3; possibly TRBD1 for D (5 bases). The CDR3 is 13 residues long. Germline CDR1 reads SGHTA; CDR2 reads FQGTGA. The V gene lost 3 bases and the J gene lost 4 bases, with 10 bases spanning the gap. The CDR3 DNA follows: TGTGCCAGCAGCTTGGGGCTCGGATACGAGCAGTACTTC. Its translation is CASSLGLGYEQYF.

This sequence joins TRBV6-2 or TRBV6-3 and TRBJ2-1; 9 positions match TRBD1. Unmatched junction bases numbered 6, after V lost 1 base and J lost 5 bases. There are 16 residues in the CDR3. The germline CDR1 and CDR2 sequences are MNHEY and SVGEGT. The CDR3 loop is CASSYWSRDRDNEQFF. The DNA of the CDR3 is TGTGCCAGCAGTTACTGGTCCCGGGACAGGGACAATGAGCAGTTCTTC.

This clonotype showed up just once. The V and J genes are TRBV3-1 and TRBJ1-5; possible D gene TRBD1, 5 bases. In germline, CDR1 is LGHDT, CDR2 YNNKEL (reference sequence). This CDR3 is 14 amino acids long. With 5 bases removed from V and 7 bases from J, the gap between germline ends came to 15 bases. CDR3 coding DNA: TGTGCCAGCAGCGCCAGCGGGGCGAGACAGCCCCAGCATTTT. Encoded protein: CASSASGARQPQHF. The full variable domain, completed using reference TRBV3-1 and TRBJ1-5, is DTAVSQTPKYLVTQMGNDKSIKCEQNLGHDTMYWYKQDSKKFLKIMFSYNNKELIINETVPNRFSPKSPDKAHLNLHINSLELGDSAVYFCASSASGARQPQHFGDGTRLSIL.

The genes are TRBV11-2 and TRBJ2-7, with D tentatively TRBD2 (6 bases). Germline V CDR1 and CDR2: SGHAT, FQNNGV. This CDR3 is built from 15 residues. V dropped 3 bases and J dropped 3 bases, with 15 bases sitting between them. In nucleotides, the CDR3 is TGTGCCAGCAGCTTTCACCCGGGGGTGTTCTACGAGCAGTACTTC. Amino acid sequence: CASSFHPGVFYEQYF.

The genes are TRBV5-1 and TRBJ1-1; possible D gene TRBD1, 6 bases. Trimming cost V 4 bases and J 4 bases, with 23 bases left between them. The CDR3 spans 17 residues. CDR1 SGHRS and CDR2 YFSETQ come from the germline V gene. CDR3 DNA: TGCGCCAGCAGCGTAAGTCACCGGGGGCTGCAGGGCACTGAAGCTTTCTTT. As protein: CASSVSHRGLQGTEAFF. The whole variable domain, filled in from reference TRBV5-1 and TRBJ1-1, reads KAGVTQTPRYLIKTRGQQVTLSCSPISGHRSVSWYQQTPGQGLQFLFEYFSETQRNKGNFPGRFSGRQFSNSRSEMNVSTLELGDSALYLCASSVSHRGLQGTEAFFGQGTRLTVV.

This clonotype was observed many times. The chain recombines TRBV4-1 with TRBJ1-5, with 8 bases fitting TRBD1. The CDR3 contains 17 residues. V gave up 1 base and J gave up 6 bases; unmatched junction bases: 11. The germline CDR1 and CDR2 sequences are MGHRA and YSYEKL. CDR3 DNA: TGCGCCAGCAGCCAAGTAAGACAGGGGACAGAAGGTCAGCCCCAGCATTTT. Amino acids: CASSQVRQGTEGQPQHF.

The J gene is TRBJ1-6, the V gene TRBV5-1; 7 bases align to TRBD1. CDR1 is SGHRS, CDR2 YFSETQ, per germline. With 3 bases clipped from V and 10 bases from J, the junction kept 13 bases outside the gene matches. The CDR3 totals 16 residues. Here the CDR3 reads CASSSTGAGRRSPLHF. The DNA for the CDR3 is TGCGCCAGCAGCTCCACAGGGGCGGGTAGGAGGTCACCCCTCCACTTT.